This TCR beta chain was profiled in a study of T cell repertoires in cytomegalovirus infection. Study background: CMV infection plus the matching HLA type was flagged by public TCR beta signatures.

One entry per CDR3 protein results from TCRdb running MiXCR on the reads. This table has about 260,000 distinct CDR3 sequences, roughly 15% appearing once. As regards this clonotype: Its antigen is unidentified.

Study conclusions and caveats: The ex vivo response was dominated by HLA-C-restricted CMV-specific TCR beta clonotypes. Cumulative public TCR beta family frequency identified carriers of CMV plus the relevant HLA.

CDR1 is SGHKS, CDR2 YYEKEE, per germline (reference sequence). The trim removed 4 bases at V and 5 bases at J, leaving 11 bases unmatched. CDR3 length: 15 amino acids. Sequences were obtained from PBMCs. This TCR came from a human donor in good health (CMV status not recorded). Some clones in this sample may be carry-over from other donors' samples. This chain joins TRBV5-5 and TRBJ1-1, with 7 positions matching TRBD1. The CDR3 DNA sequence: TGTGCCAGCAGCCCGGGACAGCGGAAACGTACTGAAGCTTTCTTT. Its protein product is CASSPGQRKRTEAFF.